Shown below are 32 T cell receptor beta chains from a single sample sequenced in a study of cytomegalovirus exposure and HLA in healthy donors. This PCR relied on a set of 60 Vbeta primers and 13 Jbeta primers. Only in-frame clones appear in the TCRdb table, and some are missing; sequencing was by immunoSEQ multiplex PCR. The listing contains roughly 190,000 clones. Sequencing was done on a sample of PBMCs. The receptors stem from a man in his thirties or forties in good health and CMV-seronegative.

The rearrangement uses TRBV5-1 and TRBJ2-5; the match to TRBD2 covers 9 bases. Germline V CDR1 and CDR2: SGHRS, YFSETQ. CDR3 size: 16 residues. Trimming at V came to 4 bases and at J to 1 base, leaving 8 bases not matched to a gene. The DNA for the CDR3 is TGCGCCAGCAGCGGGGGGACTAGCAGCGTCCAAGAGACCCAGTACTTC. This encodes CASSGGTSSVQETQYF.

The V call is TRBV9, the J call TRBJ2-2, with D tentatively TRBD1 (6 bases). Trimming took off 0 bases at V and 3 bases at J, with 12 bases between the two ends. This CDR3 region has 16 residues. Germline CDR1 reads SGDLS; CDR2 reads YYNGEE. For the CDR3, the DNA is TGTGCCAGCAGCGTAGACCACAGGGCGGACACCGGGGAGCTGTTTTTT. Amino acid sequence: CASSVDHRADTGELFF.

This rearrangement joins TRBV25-1 to TRBJ2-7; 8 nucleotides line up with TRBD1. Germline V CDR1 and CDR2: MGHDK, SYGVNS. The CDR3 is made up of 16 amino acids. J gave up 4 bases and V 3 bases, and 11 bases lay outside the gene matches. CDR3 in DNA: TGTGCCAGCAGTGACGTGGCAGGGGGCCTACCGTACGAGCAGTACTTC. Its protein is CASSDVAGGLPYEQYF.

The genes are TRBV5-6 and TRBJ2-7; 9 bases agree with TRBD1. The CDR3 extends over 15 amino acids. After removal of 2 bases from V and 3 bases from J, the junction contained 6 bases not matched to a gene. Germline values: CDR1 SGHDT, CDR2 YYEEEE. CDR3 sequence reads: CASSFPGTGFYEQYF. Written as DNA, the CDR3 is TGTGCCAGCAGCTTTCCCGGGACAGGGTTCTACGAGCAGTACTTC. The full variable domain, in which reference TRBV5-6 and TRBJ2-7 provide the parts outside the CDR3, is DAGVTQSPTHLIKTRGQQVTLRCSPKSGHDTVSWYQQALGQGPQFIFQYYEEEERQRGNFPDRFSGHQFPNYSSELNVNALLLGDSALYLCASSFPGTGFYEQYFGPGTRLTVT.

This rearrangement joins TRBV6-5 to TRBJ2-3, with D possibly being TRBD1 (5 bases). Germline assignment: CDR1 MNHEY and CDR2 SVGAGI. Trimming pared 4 bases from V and 9 bases from J, leaving 11 bases between. This CDR3 region has 12 residues. The CDR3 region is CASSSGQETQYF. DNA of the CDR3: TGTGCCAGCAGTTCCGGACAAGAGACGCAGTATTTT.

About this clone: Other DNA sequences of this sample code for an identical CDR3. This sequence joins TRBV30 and TRBJ1-2, with a possible D match to TRBD1 (5 bases). V lost 2 bases and J lost 4, with 5 bases in between. Germline V gene data show CDR1 as GTSNPN and CDR2 as SVGIG (reference sequence). This CDR3 contains 11 residues. The CDR3 reads CAWSTGYGYTF. CDR3 coding DNA: TGTGCCTGGAGTACAGGCTATGGCTACACCTTC.

The chain uses TRBV7-8 and TRBJ2-5, with 7 bases fitting TRBD2. The length of the CDR3 is 17 residues. Unmatched junction bases numbered 14, after V lost 2 bases and J lost 5 bases. From germline, CDR1 is SGHVS and CDR2 FQNEAQ. This CDR3 is CASSLSHGGWRQETQYF. CDR3 in DNA: TGTGCCAGCAGCTTATCACACGGGGGGTGGAGGCAGGAGACCCAGTACTTC.

The chain joins TRBV7-9 to TRBJ2-1; 7 nucleotides line up with TRBD2. V lost 5 bases to trimming and J lost 3 bases; unmatched junction nucleotides: 10. CDR3 size: 16 residues. Germline CDR1 reads SEHNR; CDR2 reads FQNEAQ (reference sequence). CDR3: CASSPGRGRDYNEQFF. CDR3 coding DNA: TGTGCCAGCAGCCCAGGGAGGGGCCGGGACTACAATGAGCAGTTCTTC.

This chain connects TRBV6-6 to TRBJ1-3, with unresolved D. Trimming removed 6 bases at V and 2 bases at J, with 11 bases between. Germline CDR1 MNHNY, CDR2 SVGAGI (reference sequence). CDR3 length equals 14 residues. This CDR3 is CASSPGVTGNTIYF. CDR3 DNA: TGTGCCAGCAGCCCCGGGGTAACTGGAAACACCATATATTTT.

The chain has TRBV5-1 and TRBJ1-4; D uncertain. Germline lookup yields CDR1 SGHRS and CDR2 YFSETQ. CDR3 length: 14 amino acids. V was shortened by 2 bases and J by 6 bases, with 11 bases between the two germline ends. CDR3 coding DNA: TGCGCCAGCAGCTTACGATCTGCGGATGAAAAACTGTTTTTT. Amino acids: CASSLRSADEKLFF.

The chain uses TRBV10-3 and TRBJ1-3, with 9 bases fitting TRBD1. Trimming at V came to 5 bases and at J to 4 bases, leaving 3 bases not matched to a gene. Per germline, CDR1 ENHRY and CDR2 SYGVKD. This CDR3 has 14 residues. The CDR3 sequence: CAISLGQGGNTIYF. The DNA for the CDR3 is TGTGCCATCAGTTTGGGACAGGGCGGAAACACCATATATTTT.

The chain is built from TRBV5-1 and TRBJ2-2; possible D gene TRBD2, 6 bases. This CDR3 spans 18 amino acids. Germline V gene lookup returns CDR1 SGHRS and CDR2 YFSETQ. Trimming stripped 0 bases from V and 0 bases from J, with 15 bases between. Written as DNA, the CDR3 is TGCGCCAGCAGCTTGGAAGGTAGCGGTAACCCGAACACCGGGGAGCTGTTTTTT. Its protein is CASSLEGSGNPNTGELFF.

V usage is TRBV29-1 and J usage is TRBJ2-5; TRBD2 matches at 10 bases. Germline CDR1 SQVTM, CDR2 ANQGSEA. The CDR3 is 17 amino acids. The V and J ends lost 3 bases and 0 bases, in that order; junction bases with no gene match: 10. The CDR3 reads CSVDVGTSVSYQETQYF. The DNA of the CDR3 is TGCAGCGTTGATGTCGGGACTAGCGTTTCATACCAAGAGACCCAGTACTTC.

The chain is built from TRBV10-3 and TRBJ2-1, with 7 bases that match TRBD1. The CDR3 is 17 residues long. Per germline, CDR1 ENHRY and CDR2 SYGVKD. V shed 0 bases and J 3 bases; nucleotides not matched to a gene: 8. The CDR3 DNA sequence: TGTGCCATCAGTGAGTCGACCGGGACAGTTTTCTACAATGAGCAGTTCTTC. It encodes CAISESTGTVFYNEQFF.

This chain uses TRBV7-2 with TRBJ1-4, with D unclear. Between the trimmed V and J ends, which lost 1 base and 4 bases, there was a span of 10 bases. Per germline, CDR1 SGHTA and CDR2 FQGNSA. CDR3 size: 15 residues. The CDR3 region has the DNA TGTGCCAGCAGCTTAGTGGTGGGAGGTAATGAAAAACTGTTTTTT. The encoded protein is CASSLVVGGNEKLFF.

J is TRBJ1-5 and V is TRBV10-3; 10 bases are a match to TRBD1. The CDR3 extends over 13 amino acids. Germline CDR1 and CDR2: ENHRY and SYGVKD. J was trimmed by 6 bases and V by 10 bases; bases with no gene match: 6. The CDR3 is CATGQGVSQPQHF. The CDR3 bases are TGTGCCACCGGACAGGGGGTAAGTCAGCCCCAGCATTTT.

The rearrangement joins TRBV19 to TRBJ1-4, with D possibly being TRBD1 (5 bases). V was cut by 10 bases and J by 3 bases, with 15 bases left in between. The CDR3 runs 14 residues. Germline lookup yields CDR1 LNHDA and CDR2 SQIVND (reference sequence). CDR3 DNA sequence: TGTGCCACCACTCCCGGGACTGCTAATGAAAAACTGTTTTTT. Protein product: CATTPGTANEKLFF.

The chain has TRBV7-3 and TRBJ2-7; 9 positions agree with TRBD2. The CDR3 length is 14 residues. Germline CDR1 and CDR2: SGHTA and FQGTGA. With V trimmed by 5 bases and J by 7 bases, 9 bases remained unmatched. The CDR3 sequence is CASSPVSGSYEQYF. CDR3 coding DNA: TGTGCCAGCAGCCCTGTTAGCGGGAGTTATGAGCAGTACTTC. The full variable domain, with the rest looked up from reference TRBV7-3 and TRBJ2-7, is GAGVSQTPSNKVTEKGKYVELRCDPISGHTALYWYRQSLGQGPEFLIYFQGTGAADDSGLPNDRFFAVRPEGSVSTLKIQRTERGDSAVYLCASSPVSGSYEQYFGPGTRLTVT.

This chain joins TRBV2 and TRBJ2-7, with TRBD1 matching 7 bases. The V and J ends lost 0 bases and 4 bases, in that order; junction bases with no gene match: 18. This CDR3 has 19 amino acids. Germline V gives CDR1 SNHLY, CDR2 FYNNEI. CDR3 in DNA: TGTGCCAGCAGTGAAGCATGGGACAGTCCAAGCCTTCGTAATTACGAGCAGTACTTC. It specifies CASSEAWDSPSLRNYEQYF.

The CDR3 DNA follows: TGTGCCAGCAGCGTAGCTACCGGGTCGCGGGCCCAGTACTTC. It is translated as CASSVATGSRAQYF. The chain has TRBV9 and TRBJ2-5, with a weak D call TRBD2 (5 bases). Trimming took 0 bases from V and 9 from J, leaving 15 bases between them. Germline CDR1 is SGDLS and CDR2 is YYNGEE. CDR3 length equals 14 residues.

The rearrangement uses TRBV5-1 and TRBJ2-5; D is unclear. CDR1 is SGHRS, CDR2 YFSETQ, per germline. V shed 1 base and J shed 3 bases, with 7 bases lying between them. The CDR3 consists of 13 residues. The chain's CDR3 is CASSLRVKETQYF. The CDR3 coding sequence is TGCGCCAGCAGCTTGAGAGTCAAAGAGACCCAGTACTTC. The full variable domain, its missing parts supplied by reference TRBV5-1 and TRBJ2-5, is KAGVTQTPRYLIKTRGQQVTLSCSPISGHRSVSWYQQTPGQGLQFLFEYFSETQRNKGNFPGRFSGRQFSNSRSEMNVSTLELGDSALYLCASSLRVKETQYFGPGTRLLVL.

The J gene is TRBJ2-7, the V gene TRBV27, with 7 bases matching TRBD2. Trimming at V came to 1 base and at J to 4 bases, leaving 10 bases not matched to a gene. The germline CDR1 and CDR2 sequences are MNHEY and SMNVEV (reference sequence). The CDR3 spans 16 residues. This chain's CDR3 is CASSLLEGGPRYEQYF. Written as DNA, the CDR3 is TGTGCCAGCAGTTTATTGGAGGGAGGGCCGAGATACGAGCAGTACTTC.

This sequence joins TRBV9 and TRBJ2-3, with 13 positions matching TRBD2. Germline V gene data show CDR1 as SGDLS and CDR2 as YYNGEE. The CDR3 totals 18 residues. Trimming cost V 3 bases and J 4 bases; bases outside gene matches: 11. Here the CDR3 reads CASSADRRTSGSPDTQYF. In DNA form, the CDR3 reads TGTGCCAGCAGCGCCGACCGTAGGACTAGCGGGAGCCCAGATACGCAGTATTTT.

The chain links TRBV19 to TRBJ2-7; no firm D call. The length of the CDR3 is 13 residues. CDR1 is LNHDA and CDR2 is SQIVND in the germline V gene (reference sequence). V gave up 4 bases and J gave up 2 bases, with 9 bases separating them. The CDR3, as DNA: TGTGCCAGTAGTAATACTGGAGCCTACGAGCAGTACTTC. Translation: CASSNTGAYEQYF.

V and J are TRBV12-5 and TRBJ2-7; a possible D gene is TRBD2 (6 bases). The V and J ends lost 6 bases and 0 bases respectively, with 12 bases between them. CDR1 and CDR2 from the germline V gene are LGHNT and FRNRAP. This CDR3 comprises 14 residues. The CDR3 DNA is TGTGCTAGTGGCCCGGGACTGGGCTCCTACGAGCAGTACTTC. This gives the protein CASGPGLGSYEQYF.

This chain links TRBV7-6 with TRBJ2-5; TRBD2 aligns across 8 bases. With 5 bases clipped from V and 2 bases from J, the junction kept 7 bases outside the gene matches. Germline V gives CDR1 SGHVS, CDR2 FNYEAQ. CDR3 size: 15 residues. CDR3 sequence (DNA): TGTGCCAGCAGCCTATACCGCGGGGGGCAAGAGACCCAGTACTTC. It translates to CASSLYRGGQETQYF.

J is TRBJ1-4 and V is TRBV7-2; a weak D match, TRBD1 (6 bases). Germline CDR1 is SGHTA and CDR2 is FQGNSA. This CDR3 comprises 17 residues. V lost 4 bases and J lost 0, with 15 bases in between. The DNA for the CDR3 is TGTGCCAGCAGCTCCCGACAGGTGATCGCAACTAATGAAAAACTGTTTTTT. Translating it yields CASSSRQVIATNEKLFF.

This sequence joins TRBV6-6 and TRBJ1-1; weak D call: TRBD1 (5 bases). The CDR3 length is 16 residues. The germline V gene encodes CDR1 MNHNY and CDR2 SVGAGI (reference sequence). Trimming left V 4 bases short and J 3 bases short, with 18 bases between. The CDR3 spells CASSLRFGGGDTEAFF. DNA of the CDR3: TGTGCCAGCAGTTTGCGATTTGGGGGGGGTGACACTGAAGCTTTCTTT.

The gene calls are TRBV5-1 and TRBJ2-1; 12 bases line up with TRBD1. Germline V gene sequence: CDR1 SGHRS, CDR2 YFSETQ. V gave up 4 bases and J gave up 5 bases; unmatched junction bases: 7. This CDR3 has 16 residues. The CDR3 region is CASSDPGTGGHNEQFF. In DNA form, the CDR3 reads TGCGCCAGCAGCGATCCCGGGACAGGGGGCCACAATGAGCAGTTCTTC.

This chain links TRBV6-8 with TRBJ2-4; 7 nucleotides align to TRBD1. CDR3 size: 19 residues. Looked up from germline, CDR1 is MNHGY and CDR2 is SAAAGT. J lost 0 bases, V lost 0 bases, and 11 bases had no gene match. The CDR3 DNA follows: TGTGCCAGCAGTTACTCGAGTTGGCCGACAGGGTTAGCCAAAAACATTCAGTACTTC. It is translated as CASSYSSWPTGLAKNIQYF.

The V gene is TRBV5-1, the J gene TRBJ2-5; no firm D call. With 0 bases removed from V and 1 base from J, the gap between germline ends came to 13 bases. The CDR3 consists of 16 residues. Germline-derived CDR1 and CDR2 are SGHRS and YFSETQ. The CDR3 DNA reads as TGCGCCAGCAGCTTGGGCGGCCGTAGCAGCCAAGAGACCCAGTACTTC. This translates into CASSLGGRSSQETQYF.

The chain couples TRBV29-1 to TRBJ2-3; D is uncertain. The V end lost 4 bases, the J end lost 0 bases, and 11 bases lay between the germline ends. The germline V gene encodes CDR1 SQVTM and CDR2 ANQGSEA. This CDR3 is 14 amino acids long. The CDR3 sequence: CSVAGGPSTDTQYF. The DNA of the CDR3 is TGCAGCGTTGCGGGTGGCCCCAGCACAGATACGCAGTATTTT.